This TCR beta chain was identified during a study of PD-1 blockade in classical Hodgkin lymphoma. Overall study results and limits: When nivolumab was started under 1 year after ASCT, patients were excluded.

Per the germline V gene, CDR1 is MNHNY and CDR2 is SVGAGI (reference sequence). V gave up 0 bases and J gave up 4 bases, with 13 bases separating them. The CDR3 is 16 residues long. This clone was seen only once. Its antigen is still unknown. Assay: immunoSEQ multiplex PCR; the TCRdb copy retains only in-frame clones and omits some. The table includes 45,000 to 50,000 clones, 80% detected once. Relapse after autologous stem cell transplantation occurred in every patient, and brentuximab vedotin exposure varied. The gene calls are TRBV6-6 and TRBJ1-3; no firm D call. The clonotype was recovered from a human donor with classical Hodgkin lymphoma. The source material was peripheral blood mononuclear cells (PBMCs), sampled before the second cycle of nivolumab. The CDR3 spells CASSYSHPGGGNTIYF. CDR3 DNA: TGTGCCAGCAGTTACTCACACCCCGGTGGAGGAAACACCATATATTTT.